A single sample gave rise to the 23 T cell receptor beta chains below, sequenced in a study of spatial heterogeneity in lung cancer. The time point is: sample taken at primary tumor resection. Sequencing of whole RNA from tumor, nontumor lung or frozen PBMC involved no sorting. From the 5' RACE reads, TCRdb called clonotypes with MiXCR, one entry per CDR3 protein. Of around 74,000 distinct CDR3 sequences listed, about an eighth were seen once; the top ten hold approximately 7%. This material consisted of PBMCs, taken at surgery. These receptors all stem from a male donor with early-stage non-small cell lung cancer.

This clonotype has more than one count but fewer than ten. The gene calls are TRBV7-2 and TRBJ1-2, with D maybe TRBD1 (6 bases). CDR1 SGHTA and CDR2 FQGNSA come from the germline V gene. The V and J ends lost 4 bases and 3 bases respectively, with 15 bases between them. The CDR3 contains 15 residues. The CDR3 DNA is TGTGCCAGCAGCTCAGGGGCAGGGGCGTACTATGGCTACACCTTC. Its translation: CASSSGAGAYYGYTF.

At least ten counts were recorded for this clonotype. The chain is built from TRBV29-1 and TRBJ2-6, with 7 bases fitting TRBD1. This CDR3 spans 14 amino acids. Germline-derived CDR1 and CDR2 are SQVTM and ANQGSEA. V trimming: 6 bases; J trimming: 0 bases; junction bases outside the gene matches: 2. The CDR3 bases are TGCAGCGTAGCAGGGGGCTCTGGGGCCAACGTCCTGACTTTC. Translating it yields CSVAGGSGANVLTF.

This rearrangement joins TRBV2 to TRBJ1-5, with 9 bases matching TRBD1. V shed 5 bases, J shed 7 bases, and the junction held 6 bases outside the gene matches. The germline V gene encodes CDR1 SNHLY and CDR2 FYNNEI. The CDR3 consists of 14 residues. The CDR3 sequence is CASSTQGARQPQHF. In DNA, the CDR3 is TGTGCCAGCAGTACACAGGGGGCTCGGCAGCCCCAGCATTTT.

To note about this clonotype: The germline gene is not matched at one end of the junction; a read error may be the cause. The chain combines TRBV7-8 with TRBJ2-5; no clear D. This CDR3 region has 13 residues. The germline CDR1 and CDR2 sequences are SGHVS and FQNEAQ. The CDR3 protein is CASSVATQRFQYF. In DNA, the CDR3 is TGTGCCAGCAGCGTAGCCACCCAGCGTTTCCAGTACTTC.

The V call is TRBV7-3, the J call TRBJ1-1; D gene unclear. From germline, CDR1 is SGHTA and CDR2 FQGTGA. This CDR3 is built from 14 residues. The V gene lost 0 bases and the J gene lost 4 bases, with 9 bases spanning the gap. The CDR3: CASSLTFESTEAFF. Written as DNA, the CDR3 is TGTGCCAGCAGCTTAACGTTTGAGTCCACTGAAGCTTTCTTT.

The chain carries TRBV7-2 and TRBJ2-5, with TRBD2 matching over 7 bases. CDR3 length equals 13 residues. V gave up 7 bases and J gave up 4 bases; unmatched junction bases: 6. Looked up from germline, CDR1 is SGHTA and CDR2 is FQGNSA. This CDR3 reads CASTPSGTETQYF. Written as DNA, the CDR3 is TGTGCCAGCACCCCCAGCGGGACAGAGACCCAGTACTTC.

This clonotype was observed a handful of times. The rearrangement uses TRBV24-1 and TRBJ2-1, with TRBD2 as a possible D gene (5 bases). Germline loops: CDR1 KGHDR, CDR2 SFDVKD. This CDR3 is built from 12 residues. The V end was cut by 9 bases, the J end by 3 bases, with 8 bases between. Written as DNA, the CDR3 is TGTGCCACCCAAAGCGGCTACAATGAGCAGTTCTTC. Its translation: CATQSGYNEQFF.

This clonotype was counted at least ten times. This chain uses TRBV7-9 with TRBJ2-7; 9 positions match TRBD2. Trimming cost V 2 bases and J 1 base; bases outside gene matches: 6. Germline values: CDR1 SEHNR, CDR2 FQNEAQ (reference sequence). The CDR3 totals 16 residues. The CDR3 protein is CASSLLSGRLSYEQYF. The CDR3 DNA follows: TGTGCCAGCAGCTTACTCAGCGGGAGGTTATCCTACGAGCAGTACTTC.

The chain joins TRBV20-1 to TRBJ1-4; perhaps TRBD1 as D (5 bases). V was trimmed by 6 bases and J by 8 bases, leaving 19 bases between them. The CDR3 runs 14 residues. Germline CDR1 reads DFQATT; CDR2 reads SNEGSKA (reference sequence). CDR3 nucleotide sequence: TGCAGTGCCAAACGCGCAGGGAGTTACGAAAAACTGTTTTTT. Encoded protein: CSAKRAGSYEKLFF.

This clonotype came up a few times. The chain combines TRBV5-6 with TRBJ2-7; a possible D gene is TRBD1 (6 bases). Trimming left V 2 bases short and J 1 base short, with 7 bases between. The CDR3 has 13 residues. Germline V CDR1 and CDR2: SGHDT, YYEEEE. CDR3 coding DNA: TGTGCCAGCAGCTTCCAGGGGTCCTACGAGCAGTACTTC. Its translation is CASSFQGSYEQYF.

The chain recombines TRBV30 with TRBJ2-2; no firm D call. The CDR3 totals 14 residues. The germline V gene encodes CDR1 GTSNPN and CDR2 SVGIG (reference sequence). Trimming left V 5 bases short and J 1 base short, with 11 bases between. The CDR3 DNA sequence: TGTGCCTGGGGAACTCGCTTGAACACCGGGGAGCTGTTTTTT. Its translation is CAWGTRLNTGELFF.

This clonotype has a handful of counts. This chain connects TRBV6-5 to TRBJ2-1; D possibly corresponds to TRBD2 (5 bases). CDR1 is MNHEY and CDR2 is SVGAGI in the germline V gene. Between the trimmed V and J ends, which lost 4 bases and 0 bases, there was a span of 10 bases. The CDR3 length is 15 residues. The CDR3 loop reads CASSSDLNSYNEQFF. CDR3 DNA: TGTGCCAGCAGTTCGGACTTAAACTCCTACAATGAGCAGTTCTTC.

The chain combines TRBV6-2 or TRBV6-3 with TRBJ2-1, with TRBD2 matching over 9 bases. The CDR3 has 14 amino acids. Germline V gene data show CDR1 as MNHEY and CDR2 as SVGEGT. The J segment lost 6 bases and the V segment lost 6 bases, leaving 6 bases of the junction unmatched. CDR3 residues: CASSRTSALNEQFF. The CDR3 bases are TGTGCCAGCAGCCGGACTAGCGCTCTCAATGAGCAGTTCTTC.

There are a few counts of this clonotype. The chain joins TRBV16 to TRBJ1-5; tentatively, D is TRBD1 (5 bases). Germline-derived CDR1 and CDR2 are KGHSY and FQNENV. V was cut by 4 bases and J by 5 bases, with 15 bases left in between. The CDR3 sequence is 15 residues long. The CDR3 DNA follows: TGTGCCAGCAGCCCCTACGGTCAGGGAGATCAGCCCCAGCATTTT. It yields the protein CASSPYGQGDQPQHF.

This clonotype was picked up a small number of times. V is TRBV29-1 and J is TRBJ1-1; 12 bases agree with TRBD1. The CDR3 loop spans 18 amino acids. Trimming removed 3 bases from V and 1 base from J; junction bases left unmatched: 12. CDR1 and CDR2 (germline): SQVTM, ANQGSEA. Written as DNA, the CDR3 is TGCAGCGTTGAGATAACTCCGGGACAGGGGGCAGCGAACACTGAAGCTTTCTTT. Residues: CSVEITPGQGAANTEAFF.

The chain couples TRBV16 to TRBJ1-2; D gene unclear. CDR1 and CDR2 (germline): KGHSY, FQNENV. The germline V and J ends were trimmed by 4 bases and 1 base, with 7 bases remaining between them. CDR3 size: 13 residues. The CDR3 is CASSRQINYGYTF. CDR3 bases: TGTGCCAGCAGCCGTCAAATTAACTATGGCTACACCTTC.

The CDR3 DNA reads as TGTGCCAGCGGACGACAGGGAGGCACCGATGAGCAGTTCTTC. Encoded protein: CASGRQGGTDEQFF. The V call is TRBV6-6, the J call TRBJ2-1; D is perhaps TRBD1 (7 bases). Germline CDR1 MNHNY, CDR2 SVGAGI (reference sequence). V lost 8 bases to trimming and J lost 8 bases, with 19 bases between them. This CDR3 spans 14 amino acids.

The rearrangement uses TRBV10-1 and TRBJ1-2; D is unclear. Germline CDR1 and CDR2: WNHNN and SYGVQD (reference sequence). Deletions cut 0 bases from V and 0 bases from J, with 2 bases between. The CDR3 extends over 13 amino acids. The CDR3 DNA follows: TGCGCCAGCAGTGAGTCGGCTAACTATGGCTACACCTTC. It is translated as CASSESANYGYTF.

This rearrangement joins TRBV20-1 to TRBJ2-5, with D possibly matching TRBD2 (6 bases). Looked up from germline, CDR1 is DFQATT and CDR2 is SNEGSKA (reference sequence). V was clipped by 0 bases and J by 5 bases, with 13 bases between them. This CDR3 is built from 14 residues. The CDR3 loop is CSARDTGVGETQYF. DNA of the CDR3: TGCAGTGCTAGAGATACGGGAGTGGGGGAGACCCAGTACTTC.

This clonotype appeared many times. V gene TRBV27 combines with J gene TRBJ1-1; the D gene is possibly TRBD1 (6 bases). The length of the CDR3 is 14 residues. Trimming stripped 2 bases from V and 8 bases from J, with 15 bases between. Per the germline V gene, CDR1 is MNHEY and CDR2 is SMNVEV (reference sequence). CDR3 protein: CASSLTHRVGEAFF. CDR3 DNA sequence: TGTGCCAGCAGTTTAACTCACAGGGTGGGGGAAGCTTTCTTT.

Many counts were recorded for this clonotype. DNA of the CDR3: TGTGCCAGCAGCTTAGAAGCAGGGGGTACCCTTATGGAGCAGTACTTC. Translating it yields CASSLEAGGTLMEQYF. This chain uses TRBV7-9 with TRBJ2-7; 7 nucleotides align to TRBD1. Germline CDR1 reads SEHNR; CDR2 reads FQNEAQ (reference sequence). V lost 1 base, J lost 7 bases, and 13 bases stayed unmatched. The CDR3 length is 16 residues.

This clonotype was counted only a few times. This rearrangement joins TRBV7-9 to TRBJ1-1; D is unresolved. The CDR3 covers 16 residues. CDR1 and CDR2 (germline): SEHNR, FQNEAQ (reference sequence). Trimming pared 6 bases from V and 4 bases from J, leaving 21 bases between. Written as DNA, the CDR3 is TGTGCCAGCAGTATTATTGGTGGTGGCCAGGCCACTGAAGCTTTCTTT. This translates into CASSIIGGGQATEAFF.

This clonotype was counted a few times. V is TRBV3-1 and J is TRBJ2-5; D may be TRBD1 (6 bases). Germline V gene sequence: CDR1 LGHDT, CDR2 YNNKEL (reference sequence). This CDR3 contains 14 residues. The ends were cut back, 5 bases at V and 4 bases at J, with 14 bases in the middle. The CDR3 protein is CASSSHRDLETQYF. CDR3 in DNA: TGTGCCAGCAGCAGTCACAGGGACCTAGAGACCCAGTACTTC.